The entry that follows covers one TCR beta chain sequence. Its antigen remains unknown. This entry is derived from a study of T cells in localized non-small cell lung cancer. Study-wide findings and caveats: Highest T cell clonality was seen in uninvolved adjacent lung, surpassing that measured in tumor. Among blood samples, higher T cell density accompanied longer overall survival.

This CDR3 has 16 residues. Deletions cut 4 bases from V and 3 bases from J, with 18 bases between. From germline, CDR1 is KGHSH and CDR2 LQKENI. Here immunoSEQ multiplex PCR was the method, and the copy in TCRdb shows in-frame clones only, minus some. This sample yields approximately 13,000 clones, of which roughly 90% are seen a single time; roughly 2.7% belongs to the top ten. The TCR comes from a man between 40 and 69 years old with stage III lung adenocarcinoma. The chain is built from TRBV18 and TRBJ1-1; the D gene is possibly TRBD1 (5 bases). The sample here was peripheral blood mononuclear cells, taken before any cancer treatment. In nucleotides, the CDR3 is TGTGCCAGCTCACTACGACAGAGCGCCGGGTACACTGAAGCTTTCTTT. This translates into CASSLRQSAGYTEAFF.